Each of the 25 T cell receptor beta chains below was sequenced from the same sample in a study of CD8+ T cells in alopecia areata. Sequencing templates came from extracted RNA that was reverse transcribed into cDNA. Repertoires were generated with immunoSEQ multiplex PCR, while TCRdb's copy carries only in-frame clones and drops some. The table includes some 240,000 clones, about 53% detected once. The sequenced sample was CD4+ T cells sorted from blood, obtained at week 0. All receptors come from a human donor with alopecia areata.

The chain recombines TRBV29-1 with TRBJ2-7; 7 nucleotides match TRBD1. The germline V gene has CDR1 SQVTM and CDR2 ANQGSEA. With 4 bases clipped from V and 3 bases from J, the junction kept 6 bases outside the gene matches. The CDR3 is 13 residues long. This chain's CDR3 is CSVAWDRDYEQYF. The CDR3 bases are TGCAGCGTTGCTTGGGACAGAGACTACGAGCAGTACTTC.

The chain is built from TRBV29-1 and TRBJ2-1; 7 nucleotides line up with TRBD1. Germline-derived CDR1 and CDR2 are SQVTM and ANQGSEA. The CDR3 is 16 residues long. V gave up 5 bases and J gave up 1 base; unmatched junction bases: 11. CDR3 sequence (DNA): TGCAGCGTTCCCCGTTGGCAGGGGGTATCCTACAATGAGCAGTTCTTC. Its translation is CSVPRWQGVSYNEQFF.

This clone appeared a single time. J is TRBJ2-1 and V is TRBV27; D call uncertain. CDR1 is MNHEY, CDR2 SMNVEV, per germline (reference sequence). The CDR3 totals 14 residues. V was pared by 3 bases and J by 1 base, with 7 bases between. CDR3 DNA sequence: TGTGCCAGCAGTTTCCAGCAGTCCTACAATGAGCAGTTCTTC. Protein sequence: CASSFQQSYNEQFF.

This chain links TRBV5-1 with TRBJ1-1; D call uncertain. The germline CDR1 and CDR2 sequences are SGHRS and YFSETQ. V dropped 0 bases and J dropped 0 bases, with 9 bases sitting between them. This CDR3 is 15 amino acids long. CDR3 region: CASSLESSLNTEAFF. For the CDR3, the DNA is TGCGCCAGCAGCTTGGAATCAAGCCTGAACACTGAAGCTTTCTTT. Together with reference TRBV5-1 and TRBJ1-1, the CDR3 gives the full variable domain: KAGVTQTPRYLIKTRGQQVTLSCSPISGHRSVSWYQQTPGQGLQFLFEYFSETQRNKGNFPGRFSGRQFSNSRSEMNVSTLELGDSALYLCASSLESSLNTEAFFGQGTRLTVV.

The chain joins TRBV4-2 to TRBJ2-2; perhaps D is TRBD1 or TRBD2 (6 bases each). The CDR3 is made up of 16 amino acids. Trimming stripped 3 bases from V and 7 bases from J, with 18 bases between. Germline values: CDR1 LGHNA, CDR2 YNFKEQ. CDR3 coding DNA: TGTGCCAGCAGCCAGACCACAGGGACCGGGAGCGGGGAGCTGTTTTTT. This codes for CASSQTTGTGSGELFF.

The chain employs TRBV7-9 and TRBJ1-1; D ambiguous. V was pared by 7 bases and J by 3 bases, with 15 bases between. The CDR3 is 14 residues long. The germline V gene encodes CDR1 SEHNR and CDR2 FQNEAQ (reference sequence). The CDR3 spells CASTRESIDTEAFF. The CDR3 nucleotides are TGTGCCAGCACCCGGGAGTCAATTGACACTGAAGCTTTCTTT.

This rearrangement joins TRBV5-1 to TRBJ2-1; 11 positions match TRBD2. This CDR3 has 16 residues. Per the germline V gene, CDR1 is SGHRS and CDR2 is YFSETQ. Losses at the gene ends were 8 bases for V and 0 bases for J; bases not matched to a gene: 7. In nucleotides, the CDR3 is TGCGCCAGTCGACCGACTAGCGGGATCTCCTACAATGAGCAGTTCTTC. Its translation: CASRPTSGISYNEQFF.

The chain joins TRBV2 to TRBJ1-5; TRBD1 matches at 8 bases. J lost 2 bases, V lost 6 bases, and 6 bases had no gene match. This CDR3 comprises 15 residues. The germline gives CDR1 SNHLY, CDR2 FYNNEI. The DNA of the CDR3 is TGTGCCAGCAGAGACGGGACAGGCGGCAATCAGCCCCAGCATTTT. As protein: CASRDGTGGNQPQHF.

V gene TRBV7-9 combines with J gene TRBJ1-2; 7 bases fit TRBD1. The V and J ends lost 4 bases and 4 bases, in that order; junction bases with no gene match: 9. The length of the CDR3 is 15 residues. Germline V lookup: CDR1 SEHNR, CDR2 FQNEAQ (reference sequence). CDR3 loop: CASSSWDSNSYGYTF. In DNA form, the CDR3 reads TGTGCCAGCAGCTCCTGGGACAGCAATTCCTATGGCTACACCTTC.

The chain is built from TRBV29-1 and TRBJ2-7; D is unresolved. Germline V lookup: CDR1 SQVTM, CDR2 ANQGSEA. The CDR3 loop spans 12 amino acids. Trimming removed 3 bases from V and 4 bases from J, with 10 bases in between. The chain's CDR3 is CSVESPLYEQYF. The CDR3 DNA follows: TGCAGCGTTGAGTCTCCTCTTTACGAGCAGTACTTC.

This clone was counted a few times. The chain uses TRBV10-3 and TRBJ2-7; D is perhaps TRBD1 (6 bases). Trimming pared 0 bases from V and 0 bases from J, leaving 12 bases between. Germline-derived CDR1 and CDR2 are ENHRY and SYGVKD. The CDR3 is 16 amino acids. The CDR3 DNA is TGTGCCATCAGTGAGTCGTCGGGGACACACTCCTACGAGCAGTACTTC. It is translated as CAISESSGTHSYEQYF.

Concerning this clone itself: Other DNA sequences in the same sample also yield this CDR3. The gene calls are TRBV5-1 and TRBJ2-3; TRBD2 might be the D (6 bases). This CDR3 comprises 15 residues. The V end lost 0 bases, the J end lost 5 bases, and 13 bases lay between the germline ends. Germline values: CDR1 SGHRS, CDR2 YFSETQ. As DNA, the CDR3 is TGCGCCAGCAGCTTGGCGGCACGGCGGGAAGATACGCAGTATTTT. This encodes CASSLAARREDTQYF.

This clone was seen more than once but under ten times. The chain carries TRBV4-1 and TRBJ1-4, with D perhaps matching TRBD1 (6 bases). The V end was cut by 3 bases, the J end by 6 bases, with 14 bases between. The CDR3 loop spans 15 amino acids. Germline V CDR1 and CDR2: MGHRA, YSYEKL. This CDR3 reads CASSQIRGPDEKLFF. The DNA for the CDR3 is TGCGCCAGCAGCCAGATCAGGGGCCCGGATGAAAAACTGTTTTTT.

V and J are TRBV30 and TRBJ2-4; 7 nucleotides agree with TRBD1. Trimming removed 1 base from V and 4 bases from J; junction bases left unmatched: 7. This CDR3 has 15 residues. Germline CDR1 and CDR2: GTSNPN and SVGIG (reference sequence). CDR3 amino acids: CAWSGTGTEKNIQYF. CDR3 nucleotides: TGTGCCTGGAGTGGGACCGGGACAGAAAAAAACATTCAGTACTTC.

The rearrangement joins TRBV30 to TRBJ2-7; possibly TRBD1 for D (5 bases). The germline V gene encodes CDR1 GTSNPN and CDR2 SVGIG (reference sequence). This CDR3 has 14 amino acids. V was trimmed by 0 bases and J by 2 bases, leaving 11 bases between them. Written as DNA, the CDR3 is TGTGCCTGGAGTGTAGTTTCAGGGACCTACGAGCAGTACTTC. The encoded protein is CAWSVVSGTYEQYF. Filled out from reference TRBV30 and TRBJ2-7, the complete variable domain reads SQTIHQWPATLVQPVGSPLSLECTVEGTSNPNLYWYRQAAGRGLQLLFYSVGIGQISSEVPQNLSASRPQDRQFILSSKKLLLSDSGFYLCAWSVVSGTYEQYFGPGTRLTVT.

The chain recombines TRBV2 with TRBJ2-3; TRBD1 might be the D (6 bases). Germline-derived CDR1 and CDR2 are SNHLY and FYNNEI. The CDR3 covers 15 residues. V lost 3 bases, J lost 1 base, and 11 bases lay in between. The DNA for the CDR3 is TGTGCCAGCAGTGACAGGGGATGGGGCACAGATACGCAGTATTTT. It encodes CASSDRGWGTDTQYF.

V and J are TRBV11-2 and TRBJ1-1; D remains ambiguous. Germline V gene data show CDR1 as SGHAT and CDR2 as FQNNGV. Trimming cost V 5 bases and J 1 base, with 2 bases left between them. The CDR3 has 11 amino acids. CDR3 nucleotides: TGTGCCAGCAGCAAGAACACTGAAGCTTTCTTT. This sequence encodes CASSKNTEAFF.

The chain uses TRBV4-1 and TRBJ2-7; D gene uncertain. The CDR3 consists of 14 residues. Trimming left V 2 bases short and J 0 bases short, with 8 bases between. Germline V gene lookup returns CDR1 MGHRA and CDR2 YSYEKL. The CDR3 here is CASSQPTNSYEQYF. In DNA, the CDR3 is TGCGCCAGCAGCCAACCTACTAACTCCTACGAGCAGTACTTC.

The chain joins TRBV30 to TRBJ1-5, with D maybe TRBD1 (6 bases). Germline-derived CDR1 and CDR2 are GTSNPN and SVGIG (reference sequence). The CDR3 extends over 14 amino acids. V was cut by 3 bases and J by 6 bases, with 15 bases left in between. CDR3 DNA: TGTGCCTGGAGCTTTACAGGGTTTGGTCAGCCCCAGCATTTT. Amino acid sequence: CAWSFTGFGQPQHF.

The V and J genes are TRBV18 and TRBJ2-5, with 8 bases identical to TRBD1. The CDR3 length is 15 residues. V was pared by 3 bases and J by 5 bases, with 8 bases of the junction left unmatched. Per germline, CDR1 KGHSH and CDR2 LQKENI. The CDR3 DNA reads TGTGCCAGCTCACCTGCCCCAGGGGGCGAGGAGACCCAGTACTTC. Translating gives CASSPAPGGEETQYF.

This chain uses TRBV23-1 with TRBJ1-2; 7 bases map to TRBD1. TRBV23-1 is annotated as an ORF whose role is uncertain. The CDR3 totals 20 residues. J was trimmed by 5 bases and V by 3 bases; bases with no gene match: 24. The DNA for the CDR3 is TGCGCCAGCAGTCACCCTCCCCCCGGCGACAGGGTCCCACGAACGTATGGCTACACCTTC. This codes for CASSHPPPGDRVPRTYGYTF.

The chain employs TRBV15 and TRBJ2-7; TRBD1 agrees at 10 bases. The CDR3 totals 15 residues. Germline assignment: CDR1 LNHNV and CDR2 YYDKDF (reference sequence). J lost 5 bases, V lost 1 base, and 5 bases had no gene match. The CDR3 reads CATSRAGTGVHEQYF. Here the CDR3 DNA reads TGTGCCACCAGCAGAGCCGGGACAGGGGTGCACGAGCAGTACTTC. The full variable domain, its missing parts supplied by reference TRBV15 and TRBJ2-7, is DAMVIQNPRYQVTQFGKPVTLSCSQTLNHNVMYWYQQKSSQAPKLLFHYYDKDFNNEADTPDNFQSRRPNTSFCFLDIRSPGLGDTAMYLCATSRAGTGVHEQYFGPGTRLTVT.

This clone appeared a few times. Other DNA sequences in this sample translate to the same CDR3. The gene calls are TRBV5-1 and TRBJ1-5, with 7 positions matching TRBD1. The CDR3 covers 15 residues. The germline CDR1 and CDR2 sequences are SGHRS and YFSETQ. J gave up 1 base and V 0 bases, and 1 base lay outside the gene matches. CDR3 coding DNA: TGCGCCAGCAGCTTGGGACAGGGAAGCAATCAGCCCCAGCATTTT. Its translation: CASSLGQGSNQPQHF.

Only a few counts were recorded for this clone. The chain joins TRBV2 to TRBJ1-2; no reliable D call. This CDR3 contains 13 residues. Germline values: CDR1 SNHLY, CDR2 FYNNEI. With 6 bases removed from V and 2 bases from J, the gap between germline ends came to 10 bases. The CDR3 loop reads CASSNRGNYGYTF. The CDR3 region has the DNA TGTGCCAGCAGCAACCGCGGCAACTATGGCTACACCTTC.

This clone was counted a few times. The chain couples TRBV4-1 to TRBJ2-7, with D perhaps assigned TRBD1 or TRBD2 (5 bases each). V was clipped by 3 bases and J by 6 bases, with 12 bases between them. CDR3 length: 13 amino acids. In germline, CDR1 is MGHRA, CDR2 YSYEKL. As DNA, the CDR3 is TGCGCCAGCAGCCACCCTCGGGGCAGCGAGCAGTACTTC. Translated, it gives CASSHPRGSEQYF.